The clone carrying this T cell receptor beta chain occurred once. Its antigen is undetermined. The data are from a study of cytomegalovirus exposure and HLA in healthy donors. Study-level results: Under in vitro conditions, a few CMV-associated chains were confirmed as specific for CMV antigens. The study put 150 to 200 TCR beta chains on its list as cytomegalovirus-associated. V- and J-gene trimming in TCR beta was tied to a missense DCLRE1C variant by an analysis performed later.

CDR3 length equals 15 residues. CDR1 and CDR2 (germline): LNHNV, YYDKDF (reference sequence). The V end was cut by 4 bases, the J end by 3 bases, with 12 bases between. PCR employed 60 Vbeta and 13 Jbeta primers. Some clones are missing from TCRdb's copy, which holds only in-frame ones; the method was immunoSEQ multiplex PCR. Of around 180,000 clones in the sample, about 81% were seen once. The source of this sequence is a young man in good health and CMV-seronegative. The sequenced material came from PBMCs. The V gene is TRBV15, the J gene TRBJ2-2, with D perhaps TRBD1 (6 bases). The CDR3: CATSKGQGYTGELFF. DNA for the CDR3: TGTGCCACCAGCAAGGGACAAGGGTACACCGGGGAGCTGTTTTTT. Using reference TRBV15 and TRBJ2-2 for the parts outside the CDR3, the full variable domain is DAMVIQNPRYQVTQFGKPVTLSCSQTLNHNVMYWYQQKSSQAPKLLFHYYDKDFNNEADTPDNFQSRRPNTSFCFLDIRSPGLGDTAMYLCATSKGQGYTGELFFGEGSRLTVL.